Below are 5 T cell receptor beta chains sequenced from a single sample in a study of T cells in women clearing cervical HPV infection. Assay used: immunoSEQ multiplex PCR; TCRdb lists only in-frame clones, some missing. Recorded for this sample: some 21,000 clones. The sample consisted of blood buffy coat. The receptors were sampled from a woman between 18 and 70 years old with a cervical HPV16 infection that either progressed to CIN3+ or cleared (not recorded which).

Concerning this clone: Read data end 3 residues before the CDR3 end; the end is taken from the germline J gene. This sequence joins TRBV30 and TRBJ1-1, with no clear D. CDR3 size: 13 residues. CDR1 is GTSNPN, CDR2 SVGIG, per germline (reference sequence). Trimming removed 2 bases at V and 5 bases at J, with 12 bases between. CDR3 loop: CAWSPGSYTEAFF. Incomplete CDR3 DNA: TGTGCCTGGAGTCCGGGTTCGTATACTGAA.

Points on this clone: The read ends 3 residues shy of where the CDR3 ends; the end is completed using the germline J gene. This rearrangement joins TRBV6-4 to TRBJ1-2; 7 bases align to TRBD1. J lost 2 bases, V lost 4 bases, and 4 bases had no gene match. This CDR3 spans 14 amino acids. Germline V lookup: CDR1 MRHNA, CDR2 SNTAGT. The CDR3 bases that were read are TGTGCCAGCAGTGTCGTGACAGGGAACTATGGC. It translates to CASSVVTGNYG. The entire CDR3 reads CASSVVTGNYGYTF.

A remark on this clone: One end of the junction is discordant with germline, which a read error may explain. The read comes to an end 3 residues before the CDR3 does, leaving the germline J gene to fill in the end. J is TRBJ2-2 and V is TRBV7-7; TRBD2 agrees at 12 bases. CDR1 is SSHAT, CDR2 FNYEAQ, per germline (reference sequence). CDR3 length: 16 residues. Partial CDR3 DNA: TGTGCTAGCAGATCCCTAGCGGGGGGGTCCTCGGGGGAG. Its translation is CASRSLAGGSSGE. In full, the CDR3 reads CASRSLAGGSSGELFF.

About this clone itself: The missing CDR3 end, 3 residues past where the read stops, is filled in from the germline J gene. The chain has TRBV24-1 and TRBJ2-2; D call uncertain. Germline loops: CDR1 KGHDR, CDR2 SFDVKD. The V and J ends lost 5 bases and 3 bases respectively, with 9 bases between them. The CDR3 sequence is 14 residues long. CDR3 region: CATSVQTHTGELFF. The CDR3 DNA, read in part, is TGTGCCACCAGTGTTCAGACTCACACCGGGGAG.

Points on this clone: Coverage ceases 3 residues before the CDR3 finishes, and the germline J gene fills in the end. The V gene is TRBV18, the J gene TRBJ2-7; TRBD1 aligns across 9 bases. Germline V gene lookup returns CDR1 KGHSH and CDR2 LQKENI. V shed 3 bases and J 3 bases; nucleotides not matched to a gene: 6. The CDR3 runs to 15 residues. CDR3 protein: CASSPGTGRGYEQYF. CDR3 DNA, as far as it was read: TGTGCCAGCTCACCCGGGACAGGGAGAGGCTACGAG.